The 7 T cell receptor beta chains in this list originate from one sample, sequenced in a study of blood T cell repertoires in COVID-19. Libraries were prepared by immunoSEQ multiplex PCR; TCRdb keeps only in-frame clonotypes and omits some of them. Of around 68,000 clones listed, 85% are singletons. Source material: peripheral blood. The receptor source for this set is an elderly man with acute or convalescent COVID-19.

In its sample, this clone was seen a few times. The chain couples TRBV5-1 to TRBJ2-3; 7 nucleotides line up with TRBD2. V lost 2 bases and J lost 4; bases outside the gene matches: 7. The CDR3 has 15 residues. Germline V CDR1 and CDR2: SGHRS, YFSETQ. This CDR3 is CASSFLGLRADTQYF. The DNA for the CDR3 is TGCGCCAGCAGCTTCTTGGGACTAAGGGCAGATACGCAGTATTTT.

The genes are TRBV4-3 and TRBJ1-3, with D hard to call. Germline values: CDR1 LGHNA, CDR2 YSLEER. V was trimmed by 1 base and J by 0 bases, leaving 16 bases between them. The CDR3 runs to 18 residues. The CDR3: CASSQVISVRNSGNTIYF. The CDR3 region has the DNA TGCGCCAGCAGCCAAGTGATATCCGTGCGGAACTCTGGAAACACCATATATTTT.

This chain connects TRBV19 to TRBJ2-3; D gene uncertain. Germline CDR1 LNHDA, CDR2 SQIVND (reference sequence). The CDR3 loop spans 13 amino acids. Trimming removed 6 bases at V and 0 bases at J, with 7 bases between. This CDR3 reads CASRDFSTDTQYF. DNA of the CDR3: TGTGCCAGTAGAGACTTTAGCACAGATACGCAGTATTTT.

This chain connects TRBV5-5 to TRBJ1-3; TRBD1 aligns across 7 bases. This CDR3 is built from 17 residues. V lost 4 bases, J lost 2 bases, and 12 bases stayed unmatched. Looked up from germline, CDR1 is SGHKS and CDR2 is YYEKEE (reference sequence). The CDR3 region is CASSLTGLSSAGNTIYF. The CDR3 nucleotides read TGTGCCAGCAGCCTGACAGGGCTGAGCTCAGCTGGAAACACCATATATTTT. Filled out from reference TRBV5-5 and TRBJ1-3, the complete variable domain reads DAGVTQSPTHLIKTRGQQVTLRCSPISGHKSVSWYQQVLGQGPQFIFQYYEKEERGRGNFPDRFSARQFPNYSSELNVNALLLGDSALYLCASSLTGLSSAGNTIYFGEGSWLTVV.

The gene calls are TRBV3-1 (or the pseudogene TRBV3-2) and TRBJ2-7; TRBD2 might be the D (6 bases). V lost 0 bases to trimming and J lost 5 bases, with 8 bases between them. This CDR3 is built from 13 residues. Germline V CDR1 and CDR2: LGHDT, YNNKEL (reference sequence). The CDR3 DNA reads TGTGCCAGCAGCCAAGATTGGGGGGACGAGCAGTACTTC. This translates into CASSQDWGDEQYF.

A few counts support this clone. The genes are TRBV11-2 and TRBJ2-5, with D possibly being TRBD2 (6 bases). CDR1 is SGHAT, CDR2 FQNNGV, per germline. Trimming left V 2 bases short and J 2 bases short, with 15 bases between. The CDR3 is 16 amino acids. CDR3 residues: CASSLLRAGPQETQYF. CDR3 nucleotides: TGTGCCAGCAGCTTACTTCGTGCGGGGCCACAAGAGACCCAGTACTTC.

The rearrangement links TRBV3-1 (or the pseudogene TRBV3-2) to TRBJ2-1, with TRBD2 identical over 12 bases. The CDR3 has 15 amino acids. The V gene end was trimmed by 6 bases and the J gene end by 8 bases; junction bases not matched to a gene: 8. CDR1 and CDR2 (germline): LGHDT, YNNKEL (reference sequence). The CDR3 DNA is TGTGCCAGCAGACGTACTAGCGGGAGGCCCCATGAGCAGTTCTTC. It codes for CASRRTSGRPHEQFF.